The 12 T cell receptor beta chains in this list originate from one sample, sequenced in a study of cytomegalovirus exposure and HLA in healthy donors. The primer mix had 60 Vbeta and 13 Jbeta primers. Generated by immunoSEQ multiplex PCR, the TCRdb table keeps only in-frame clones and is missing some. The sample has approximately 70,000 clones, around 81% seen once. Sequenced material: PBMCs. The receptors were sampled from a man aged 50 or older in good health and CMV-seronegative.

The chain links TRBV25-1 to TRBJ2-3; weak D call: TRBD2 (7 bases). This CDR3 has 14 amino acids. Trimming pared 6 bases from V and 3 bases from J, leaving 13 bases between. Germline V gene data show CDR1 as MGHDK and CDR2 as SYGVNS. CDR3 DNA: TGTGCCAGCAGCTGGGGGGGGGCTACAGATACGCAGTATTTT. Protein sequence: CASSWGGATDTQYF.

V and J are TRBV7-9 and TRBJ2-1, with 10 bases aligning to TRBD2. J was trimmed by 6 bases and V by 2 bases; bases with no gene match: 4. The CDR3 loop spans 15 amino acids. The germline gives CDR1 SEHNR, CDR2 FQNEAQ (reference sequence). The chain's CDR3 is CASSLPGLALNEQFF. CDR3 bases: TGTGCCAGCAGCTTACCGGGACTAGCGCTCAATGAGCAGTTCTTC.

The chain uses TRBV11-3 and TRBJ1-1; D gene unclear. CDR3 length: 13 residues. Germline values: CDR1 SGHNT, CDR2 YENEEA. The V end lost 5 bases, the J end lost 5 bases, and 12 bases lay between the germline ends. This CDR3 is CASSPDRGTEAFF. Written as DNA, the CDR3 is TGTGCCAGCAGCCCCGATCGAGGGACTGAAGCTTTCTTT.

This clone showed up just a few times. At one boundary the junction diverges from the germline segment, which might be a read error. The chain uses TRBV7-7 and TRBJ2-7, with 9 nucleotides matching TRBD2. From germline, CDR1 is SSHAT and CDR2 FNYEAQ (reference sequence). The CDR3 loop spans 15 amino acids. CDR3 amino acids: CASSPSGASSYEQYF. CDR3 DNA sequence: TGTGCTAGCAGCCCTAGCGGGGCCTCCTCCTACGAGCAGTACTTC.

The chain uses TRBV4-2 and TRBJ1-1, with 7 bases fitting TRBD1. Trimming at V came to 2 bases and at J to 4 bases, leaving 7 bases not matched to a gene. Germline CDR1 and CDR2: LGHNA and YNFKEQ. This CDR3 is 15 amino acids long. CDR3 sequence: CASSQPDRDGTEAFF. CDR3 DNA sequence: TGTGCCAGCAGCCAACCCGACAGGGATGGCACTGAAGCTTTCTTT.

This clone came up a few times. The genes are TRBV27 and TRBJ2-3; 11 bases align to TRBD2. Trimming at V came to 6 bases and at J to 3 bases, leaving 5 bases not matched to a gene. The germline V gene has CDR1 MNHEY and CDR2 SMNVEV (reference sequence). CDR3 length equals 15 residues. Here the CDR3 DNA reads TGTGCCAGCAGAGCTAGCGGGAGGAATACAGATACGCAGTATTTT. Its protein product is CASRASGRNTDTQYF.

The chain recombines TRBV29-1 with TRBJ2-7; tentatively, D is TRBD2 (6 bases). CDR1 and CDR2 (germline): SQVTM, ANQGSEA. V was shortened by 0 bases and J by 9 bases, with 9 bases between the two germline ends. There are 11 residues in the CDR3. The DNA of the CDR3 is TGCAGCGTTGAAGAAGGAGGGGTGCAGTACTTC. Translating gives CSVEEGGVQYF.

This chain links TRBV7-2 with TRBJ1-1, with D possibly TRBD1 on 6 matching bases. The germline V gene has CDR1 SGHTA and CDR2 FQGNSA. The V gene lost 1 base and the J gene lost 2 bases, with 14 bases spanning the gap. CDR3 length equals 16 residues. CDR3 loop: CASSLVAGEVNTEAFF. CDR3 nucleotides: TGTGCCAGCAGCTTAGTGGCAGGGGAAGTCAACACTGAAGCTTTCTTT.

V and J are TRBV30 and TRBJ2-7, with 7 bases lining up with TRBD1. Germline CDR1 and CDR2: GTSNPN and SVGIG (reference sequence). CDR3 size: 15 residues. V gave up 1 base and J gave up 8 bases; unmatched junction bases: 14. The CDR3 here is CAWSDLRGTVGQQYF. CDR3 nucleotides: TGTGCCTGGAGTGATTTACGAGGGACAGTGGGCCAGCAGTACTTC. The whole variable domain, filled in from reference TRBV30 and TRBJ2-7, reads SQTIHQWPATLVQPVGSPLSLECTVEGTSNPNLYWYRQAAGRGLQLLFYSVGIGQISSEVPQNLSASRPQDRQFILSSKKLLLSDSGFYLCAWSDLRGTVGQQYFGPGTRLTVT.

This clone was seen only once. The chain links TRBV30 to TRBJ2-1; D not resolved. V lost 3 bases and J 5 bases, leaving 11 bases between the germline ends. Germline-derived CDR1 and CDR2 are GTSNPN and SVGIG (reference sequence). The CDR3 sequence is 13 residues long. The CDR3 loop reads CAWSPRPNNEQFF. Here the CDR3 DNA reads TGTGCCTGGAGCCCCAGGCCCAACAATGAGCAGTTCTTC.

The chain recombines TRBV6-5 with TRBJ1-2, with D tentatively TRBD1 (6 bases). CDR1 is MNHEY and CDR2 is SVGAGI in the germline V gene. Trimming removed 6 bases at V and 7 bases at J, with 15 bases between. CDR3 length equals 13 residues. The CDR3 protein is CASSDRNGLGYTF. The CDR3 DNA sequence: TGTGCCAGCAGCGACAGGAACGGACTTGGCTACACCTTC.

This chain links TRBV6-6 with TRBJ2-7; weak D call: TRBD1 (6 bases). CDR3 length: 14 residues. Looked up from germline, CDR1 is MNHNY and CDR2 is SVGAGI (reference sequence). V was shortened by 7 bases and J by 3 bases, with 16 bases between the two germline ends. CDR3 sequence reads: CASTFQDRLYEQYF. The CDR3 coding sequence is TGTGCCAGCACCTTCCAGGACAGACTCTACGAGCAGTACTTC.